These 12 T cell receptor beta chains came from one sample sequenced in a study of blood T cell repertoires in COVID-19. Generated by immunoSEQ multiplex PCR, the TCRdb table keeps only in-frame clones and is missing some. The data contain approximately 250,000 clones, roughly 86% of them singletons. Sample: peripheral blood. Every receptor here comes from a man aged 35-49 years with active or convalescent COVID-19.

The V gene is TRBV2, the J gene TRBJ2-4; 10 bases match TRBD2. Germline CDR1 reads SNHLY; CDR2 reads FYNNEI. The ends lost 1 base at V and 0 bases at J; junction bases unmatched: 9. The CDR3 length is 19 residues. CDR3 loop: CASSEVRSGGAGAKNIQYF. CDR3 in DNA: TGTGCCAGCAGTGAAGTTCGCAGCGGGGGGGCGGGAGCCAAAAACATTCAGTACTTC. The whole variable domain, filled in from reference TRBV2 and TRBJ2-4, reads EPEVTQTPSHQVTQMGQEVILRCVPISNHLYFYWYRQILGQKVEFLVSFYNNEISEKSEIFDDQFSVERPDGSNFTLKIRSTKLEDSAMYFCASSEVRSGGAGAKNIQYFGAGTRLSVL.

The V and J genes are TRBV5-6 and TRBJ2-7; maybe TRBD2 (6 bases). V lost 2 bases and J lost 4, with 16 bases in between. The CDR3 has 15 residues. Germline CDR1 reads SGHDT; CDR2 reads YYEEEE. The CDR3 sequence: CASSFLAPWGYEQYF. CDR3 coding DNA: TGTGCCAGCAGCTTCCTAGCGCCCTGGGGGTACGAGCAGTACTTC.

The chain has TRBV10-3 and TRBJ1-2, with D tentatively TRBD1 (6 bases). Germline-derived CDR1 and CDR2 are ENHRY and SYGVKD. V lost 0 bases and J 4 bases, leaving 12 bases between the germline ends. The CDR3 is 15 residues long. The DNA for the CDR3 is TGTGCCATCAGTGAGTCACAGGGAATTAGCTATGGCTACACCTTC. It specifies CAISESQGISYGYTF.

This clone occurred once. One end of the junction fails to match germline, which may point to a read error. The same CDR3 arises from other DNA sequences in this sample as well. V is TRBV4-1 and J is TRBJ1-2, with TRBD1 as a possible D gene (6 bases). This CDR3 has 14 amino acids. CDR1 and CDR2 from the germline V gene are MGHRA and YSYEKL. This CDR3 reads CASSQETGNYGYTF. The CDR3 DNA reads as TGCGCCAGCAGTCAAGAGACAGGCAACTATGGCTACACCTTC.

This clone was picked up one time. This chain connects TRBV6-5 to TRBJ1-5; 8 bases are shared with TRBD1. This CDR3 is 13 amino acids long. Germline CDR1 MNHEY, CDR2 SVGAGI. With V trimmed by 9 bases and J by 7 bases, 8 bases remained unmatched. The CDR3 spells CASGQGLGQPQHF. The DNA for the CDR3 is TGTGCCAGTGGACAGGGCCTCGGACAGCCCCAGCATTTT.

J is TRBJ2-4 and V is TRBV4-2; 7 bases fit TRBD1. This CDR3 has 15 amino acids. Germline-derived CDR1 and CDR2 are LGHNA and YNFKEQ. V lost 1 base and J lost 8; bases outside the gene matches: 8. CDR3 loop: CASSQAQGTADIQYF. The CDR3 DNA is TGTGCCAGCAGCCAAGCACAGGGGACCGCAGACATTCAGTACTTC.

The chain links TRBV9 to TRBJ2-3; 7 nucleotides align to TRBD2. Unmatched junction bases numbered 3, after V lost 3 bases and J lost 2 bases. This CDR3 comprises 14 residues. The germline gives CDR1 SGDLS, CDR2 YYNGEE. CDR3 region: CASSAGGYTDTQYF. CDR3 bases: TGTGCCAGCAGCGCCGGGGGGTACACAGATACGCAGTATTTT.

This chain uses TRBV27 with TRBJ1-1; unclear D gene. The V gene lost 4 bases and the J gene lost 1 base, with 7 bases spanning the gap. The germline V gene encodes CDR1 MNHEY and CDR2 SMNVEV (reference sequence). This CDR3 comprises 13 residues. The CDR3 loop is CASSSPWNTEAFF. The CDR3 DNA reads TGTGCCAGCAGTTCTCCGTGGAACACTGAAGCTTTCTTT.

The chain links TRBV14 to TRBJ2-3; 8 bases map to TRBD2. Germline trimming cut 4 bases from V and 6 bases from J; bases unmatched to any gene: 9. CDR3 size: 15 residues. The germline CDR1 and CDR2 sequences are SGHDN and FVKESK. CDR3 region: CASSPIGLALDTQYF. CDR3 bases: TGTGCCAGCAGCCCGATAGGACTAGCTCTTGATACGCAGTATTTT.

This sequence joins TRBV27 and TRBJ1-1; D gene unclear. V was trimmed by 8 bases and J by 7 bases, leaving 14 bases between them. This CDR3 spans 12 amino acids. Germline-derived CDR1 and CDR2 are MNHEY and SMNVEV (reference sequence). CDR3: CASRSAGGEAFF. CDR3 sequence (DNA): TGTGCCAGCCGGAGCGCTGGCGGTGAAGCTTTCTTT.

The V call is TRBV28, the J call TRBJ1-5; D gene ambiguous. The V end was cut by 2 bases, the J end by 0 bases, with 8 bases between. The CDR3 loop spans 15 amino acids. CDR1 and CDR2 from the germline V gene are MDHEN and SYDVKM. As DNA, the CDR3 is TGTGCCAGCAGTTTAGGAACTAATAGCAATCAGCCCCAGCATTTT. This codes for CASSLGTNSNQPQHF.

V and J are TRBV9 and TRBJ2-1, with no clear D. The germline V gene has CDR1 SGDLS and CDR2 YYNGEE. The V gene lost 0 bases and the J gene lost 10 bases, with 5 bases spanning the gap. This CDR3 spans 11 amino acids. The CDR3 nucleotides are TGTGCCAGCAGCGTAGATAAAGAGCAGTTCTTC. Amino acids: CASSVDKEQFF.